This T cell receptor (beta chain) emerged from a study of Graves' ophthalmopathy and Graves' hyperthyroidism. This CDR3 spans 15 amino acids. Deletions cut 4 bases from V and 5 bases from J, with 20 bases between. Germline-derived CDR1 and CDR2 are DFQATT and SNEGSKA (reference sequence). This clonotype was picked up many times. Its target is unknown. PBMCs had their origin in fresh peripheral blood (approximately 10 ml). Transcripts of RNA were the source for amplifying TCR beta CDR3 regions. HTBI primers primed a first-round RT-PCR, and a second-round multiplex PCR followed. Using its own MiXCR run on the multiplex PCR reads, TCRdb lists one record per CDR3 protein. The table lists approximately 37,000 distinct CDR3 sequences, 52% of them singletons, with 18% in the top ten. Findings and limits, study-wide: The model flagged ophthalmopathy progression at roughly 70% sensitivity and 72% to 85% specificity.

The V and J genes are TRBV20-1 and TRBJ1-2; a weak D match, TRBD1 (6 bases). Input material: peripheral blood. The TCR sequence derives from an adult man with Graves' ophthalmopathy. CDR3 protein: CSAIRESGARYGYTF. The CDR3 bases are TGCAGTGCTATAAGGGAGTCAGGGGCGAGGTATGGCTACACCTTC.